This is a list of T cell receptor beta chains from one sample in a study of T cells of healthy individuals. One entry per CDR3 protein, called by TCRdb with MiXCR from the 5' RACE reads. The data contain 95,000 to 100,000 distinct CDR3 sequences, under 20% of them singletons. The receptors originated from a human donor in good health. CDR3s include the opening cysteine and the closing phenylalanine or tryptophan. Each record gives: D gene, J gene, clone size, V gene, CDR3 DNA, CDR3 protein. D genes are given only for firm matches. Not all rows give a size; the values are once, few, many and, for expanded clones, a class.

>NA|TRBJ2-7|many|TRBV27
TGTGCCAGCAGTCCCCCCGGGCTGGAGTCAAACTCCTACGAGCAGTACTTC
CASSPPGLESNSYEQYF
>NA|TRBJ1-5|few|TRBV20-1
TGCAGTGTCACGAGGGCGACGGGCAATCAGCCCCAGCATTTT
CSVTRATGNQPQHF
>NA|TRBJ1-6|few|TRBV4-3
TGCGCCAGCAGCCAAGAAGGTAGCTCCTATAATTCACCCCTCCACTTT
CASSQEGSSYNSPLHF
>NA|TRBJ2-5|NA|TRBV7-2
TGTGCCAGCAGCTCTCTAGGATTTCAAGAGACCCAGTACTTC
CASSSLGFQETQYF
>TRBD1|TRBJ1-2|NA|TRBV6-2/TRBV6-3
TGTGCCAGCAAGTTACGGGGGACAGGATATGGCTACACCTTC
CASKLRGTGYGYTF
>NA|TRBJ2-5|few|TRBV6-5
TGTGCCAGCAGCCGTGGGGGGAGCCAAGAGACCCAGTACTTC
CASSRGGSQETQYF
>NA|TRBJ2-2|NA|TRBV7-3
TGTGCCAGCAGCCCACCCGGGACTCCAACCGGGGAGCTGTTTTTT
CASSPPGTPTGELFF
>NA|TRBJ2-1|NA|TRBV24-1
TGTGCCACCAGTGAGCTCGGGGGAACTGAGCAGTTCTTC
CATSELGGTEQFF
>TRBD1|TRBJ1-5|few|TRBV5-1
TGCGCCAGCAGCCCGTTAGGGACAGGAGACAATCAGCCCCAGCATTTT
CASSPLGTGDNQPQHF
>TRBD1|TRBJ2-4|NA|TRBV28
TGTGCCAGCAGTTGGCCGACAGGGGAGTCAGCCAAAAACATTCAGTACTTC
CASSWPTGESAKNIQYF
>NA|TRBJ1-6|NA|TRBV4-1
TGCGCCAGCAGCCAAGAGGCCCTCTATAATTCACCCCTCCACTTT
CASSQEALYNSPLHF
>NA|TRBJ1-5|NA|TRBV7-2
TGTGCCAGCAGCCGACCGGGGGGGGTAAATCAGCCCCAGCATTTT
CASSRPGGVNQPQHF
>NA|TRBJ1-3|many|TRBV28
TGTGCCAGCAGCTACATAGACAGCTCTGGAAACACCATATATTTT
CASSYIDSSGNTIYF
>NA|TRBJ2-1|many|TRBV6-6
TGTGCCAGCAACAATCAGGGGTACAATGAGCAGTTCTTC
CASNNQGYNEQFF
>NA|TRBJ2-3|NA|TRBV3-1
TGTGCCAGCAGCCAAGCAGGGGATACGCAGTATTTT
CASSQAGDTQYF
>TRBD2|TRBJ2-2|NA|TRBV20-1
TGCAGTGCTAGAGACGGGACTAGCGGGGGGGTAACCGGGGAGCTGTTTTTT
CSARDGTSGGVTGELFF
>NA|TRBJ1-1|few|TRBV23-1
TGCGCCAGCAGTCGCCTCTCGGGGAGAGGGGGGACTGAAGCTTTCTTT
CASSRLSGRGGTEAFF
>NA|TRBJ1-2|NA|TRBV18
TGTGCCAGCTCACCAAACTTGGCAGCCGACAACTCCTATGGCTACACCTTC
CASSPNLAADNSYGYTF
>NA|TRBJ1-3|few|TRBV7-9
TGTGCCAGCAGTTCCATCTCGGCAGGTGGAAACACCATATATTTT
CASSSISAGGNTIYF
>NA|TRBJ1-5|few|TRBV5-1
TGCGCCAGCAGCTTGGGGTCGGGCAGAAATCAGCCCCAGCATTTT
CASSLGSGRNQPQHF
>TRBD1|TRBJ2-5|NA|TRBV29-1
TGCAGCGTCCCGGGACAGGGTTGGGGCCAAGAGACCCAGTACTTC
CSVPGQGWGQETQYF
>NA|TRBJ2-3|few|TRBV5-1
TGCGCCAGCAGCTTGGCGTCGGGTCTAGATACGCAGTATTTT
CASSLASGLDTQYF
>TRBD2|TRBJ2-3|NA|TRBV29-1
TGCAGCGTTGAAGAGCGGGAGATGGGCTTCACAGATACGCAGTATTTT
CSVEEREMGFTDTQYF
>NA|TRBJ1-1|NA|TRBV4-3
TGCGCCAGCAGCCGAGAGGATTACAGGGACACTGAAGCTTTCTTT
CASSREDYRDTEAFF
>NA|TRBJ2-7|NA|TRBV5-1
TGCGCCAGCAGCTTTGACTCCCTTTTGGGAGAGCAGTACTTC
CASSFDSLLGEQYF
>NA|TRBJ1-1|many|TRBV12-3/TRBV12-4
TGTGCCAGCAGCCTCGGGGGGGCTGAAGCTTTCTTT
CASSLGGAEAFF
>NA|TRBJ2-7|few|TRBV12-3/TRBV12-4
TGTGCCAGCAGTTTTATAGGGGCGTGGGCACGCGACGAGCAGTACTTC
CASSFIGAWARDEQYF
>NA|TRBJ1-2|many|TRBV6-1
TGTGCCAGCGATTCTCGGGCCTATGGCTACACCTTC
CASDSRAYGYTF
>NA|TRBJ1-5|few|TRBV6-2/TRBV6-3
TGTGCCAGCAGTTACTCGGTCGCCGGGCAGAATAATCAGCCCCAGCATTTT
CASSYSVAGQNNQPQHF